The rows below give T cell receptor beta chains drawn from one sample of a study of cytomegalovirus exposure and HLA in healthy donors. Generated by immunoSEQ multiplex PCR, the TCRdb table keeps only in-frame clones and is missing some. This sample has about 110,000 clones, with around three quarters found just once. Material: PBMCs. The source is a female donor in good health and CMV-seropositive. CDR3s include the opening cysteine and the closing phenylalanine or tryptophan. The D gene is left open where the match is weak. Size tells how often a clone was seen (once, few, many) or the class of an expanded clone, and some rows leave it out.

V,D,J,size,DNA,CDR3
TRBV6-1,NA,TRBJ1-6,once,TGTGCCATCAATCCCACAGGGCCAAATTCACCCCTCCACTTT,CAINPTGPNSPLHF
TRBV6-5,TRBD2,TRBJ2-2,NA,TGTGCCAGCAGTCTGGCGGGGGATACCGGGGAGCTGTTTTTT,CASSLAGDTGELFF
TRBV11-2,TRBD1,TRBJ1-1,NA,TGTGCCAGCAGCCCTATGGGGGACAGGACGGGGGCTTTCTTT,CASSPMGDRTGAFF
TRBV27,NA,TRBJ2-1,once,TGTGCCAGCAGTTTAATGTACTCCTACAATGAGCAGTTCTTC,CASSLMYSYNEQFF
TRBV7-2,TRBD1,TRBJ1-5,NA,TGTGCCAGCAGCCAACAGGGGCATAGCAATCAGCCCCAGCATTTT,CASSQQGHSNQPQHF
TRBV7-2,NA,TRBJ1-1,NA,TGTGCCAGCAGCCTTCTGGGGGGAGGGGTAGCTGAAGCTTTCTTT,CASSLLGGGVAEAFF
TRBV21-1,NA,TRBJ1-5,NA,TGTGCCAGCAGCAAGCTTCTAGTAGGGGGTGAAAGCAATCAGCCCCAGCATTTT,CASSKLLVGGESNQPQHF
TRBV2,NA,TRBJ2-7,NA,TGTGCCAGCAGTGTGATATCGGGAGTAGTTGAGCAGTACTTC,CASSVISGVVEQYF
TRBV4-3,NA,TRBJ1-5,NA,TGCGCCAGCAGCCAAGTATGGGGAGGCAATCAGCCCCAGCATTTT,CASSQVWGGNQPQHF
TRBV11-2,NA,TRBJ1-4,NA,TGTGCCAGCAGCGCCCGCAGGCAGACTAATGAAAAACTGTTTTTT,CASSARRQTNEKLFF
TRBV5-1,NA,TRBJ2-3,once,TGCGCCAGCAGCTTGGGGGGCAGGGTTTCCCGCACAGATACGCAGTATTTT,CASSLGGRVSRTDTQYF
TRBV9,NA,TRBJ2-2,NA,TGTGCCAGCAGCGGCCACTTCGGGTCCCCGAATGGGGGGGAGCTGTTTTTT,CASSGHFGSPNGGELFF
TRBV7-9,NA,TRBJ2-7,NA,TGTGCCAGCAGTTCTACGGGACTTCTAATCGAGCAGTACTTC,CASSSTGLLIEQYF
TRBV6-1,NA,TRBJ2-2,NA,TGTGCCAGCAGTGAAGCCCATCAGGGGATCGGGGAGCTGTTTTTT,CASSEAHQGIGELFF
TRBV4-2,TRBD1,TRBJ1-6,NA,TGTGCCAGCAGCCAAAAACTTACAGGGGGCCGTTCACCCCTCCACTTT,CASSQKLTGGRSPLHF
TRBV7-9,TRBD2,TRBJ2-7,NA,TGTGCCAGCAGTCCGGGACTAGCGGGATGGGGCTACGAGCAGTACTTC,CASSPGLAGWGYEQYF
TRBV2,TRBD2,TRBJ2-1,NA,TGTGCCAGCAGTGAAGGCCTAGCGGGAGTTGATGAGCAGTTCTTC,CASSEGLAGVDEQFF
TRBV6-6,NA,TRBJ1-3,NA,TGTGCCAGCAGTTACCAGGGCGTTGAATCTGGAAACACCATATATTTT,CASSYQGVESGNTIYF
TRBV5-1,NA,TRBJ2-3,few,TGCGCCAGCAGCTTGGCGGGGGGCCCAGATACGCAGTATTTT,CASSLAGGPDTQYF
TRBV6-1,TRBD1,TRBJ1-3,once,TGTGCCAGCAGGCTAAGGACAGGGGCTGGAAACACCATATATTTT,CASRLRTGAGNTIYF
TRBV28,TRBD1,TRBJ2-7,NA,TGTGCCAGCACTGGGTACAGGGGCGGCTACGAGCAGTACTTC,CASTGYRGGYEQYF
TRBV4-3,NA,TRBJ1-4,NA,TGCGCCAGCAGCCAAGATCAGTCCAGGGCTGCTGGAACTAATGAAAAACTGTTTTTT,CASSQDQSRAAGTNEKLFF